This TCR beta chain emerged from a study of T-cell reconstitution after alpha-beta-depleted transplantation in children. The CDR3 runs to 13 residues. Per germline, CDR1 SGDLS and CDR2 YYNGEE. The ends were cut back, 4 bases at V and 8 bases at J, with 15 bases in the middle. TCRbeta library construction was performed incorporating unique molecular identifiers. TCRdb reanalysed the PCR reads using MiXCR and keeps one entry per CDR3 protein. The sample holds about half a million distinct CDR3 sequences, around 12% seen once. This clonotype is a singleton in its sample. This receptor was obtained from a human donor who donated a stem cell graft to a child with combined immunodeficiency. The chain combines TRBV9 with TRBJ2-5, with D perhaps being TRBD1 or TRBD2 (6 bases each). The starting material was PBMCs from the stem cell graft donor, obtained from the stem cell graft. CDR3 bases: TGTGCCAGCAGCCTGGGGGGCGGGACAACCCAGTACTTC. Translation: CASSLGGGTTQYF.